Shown below are 20 T cell receptor beta chains from a single sample sequenced in a study of monozygotic twins with inflammatory bowel disease. One entry per CDR3 protein, without DNA, is what TCRdb gives after re-calling the 5' RACE reads. This sample lists around 400,000 distinct CDR3 sequences; its ten largest clones have 2.4%. The sample taken for sequencing was blood. All receptors come from a human donor with ulcerative colitis or Crohn's disease, or a healthy co-twin of an affected twin (not recorded which).

The chain couples TRBV11-1 to TRBJ2-3; the TRBD2 assignment by TCRdb is unverifiable without DNA. The germline V gene has CDR1 SGHAT and CDR2 FQDESV (reference sequence). CDR3 length: 15 amino acids. The CDR3 protein is CASHPREYQTDTQYF. The full variable domain, in which reference TRBV11-1 and TRBJ2-3 provide the parts outside the CDR3, is EAEVAQSPRYKITEKSQAVAFWCDPISGHATLYWYRQILGQGPELLVQFQDESVVDDSQLPKDRFSAERLKGVDSTLKIQPAELGDSAMYLCASHPREYQTDTQYFGPGTRLTVL.

V usage is TRBV5-5 and J usage is TRBJ2-3. The CDR3 contains 15 residues. The germline V gene encodes CDR1 SGHKS and CDR2 YYEKEE (reference sequence). The chain's CDR3 is CASSLDIPSTDTQYF.

The gene calls are TRBV29-1 and TRBJ2-2; checking the TCRdb D call of TRBD2 is not possible without DNA. This CDR3 has 14 residues. Germline V gives CDR1 SQVTM, CDR2 ANQGSEA. This CDR3 is CSVVWRANTGELFF.

The CDR3: CASSLVPWDTQYF. The chain uses TRBV7-2 and TRBJ2-3; the D gene TCRdb calls, TRBD1, cannot be checked with no DNA. CDR1 is SGHTA and CDR2 is FQGNSA in the germline V gene. The CDR3 has 13 amino acids.

The rearrangement links TRBV9 to TRBJ2-7; the D call from TCRdb, TRBD1, cannot be confirmed without DNA. This CDR3 has 15 residues. Germline CDR1 SGDLS, CDR2 YYNGEE. The CDR3 here is CASSVGGTVSYEQYF.

The chain joins TRBV20-1 to TRBJ1-4. CDR1 and CDR2 (germline): DFQATT, SNEGSKA (reference sequence). The CDR3 contains 15 residues. CDR3: CSASGRRGANEKLFF.

The rearrangement links TRBV5-1 to TRBJ2-7; TCRdb calls TRBD1, which cannot be checked without DNA. The CDR3 is made up of 16 amino acids. Germline CDR1 and CDR2: SGHRS and YFSETQ. CDR3 residues: CASSLARRGRDYEQYF. Full variable domain (missing parts from reference TRBV5-1 and TRBJ2-7): KAGVTQTPRYLIKTRGQQVTLSCSPISGHRSVSWYQQTPGQGLQFLFEYFSETQRNKGNFPGRFSGRQFSNSRSEMNVSTLELGDSALYLCASSLARRGRDYEQYFGPGTRLTVT.

This rearrangement joins TRBV11-2 to TRBJ1-3. The CDR3 is 13 residues long. The V gene's germline CDR1 is SGHAT and CDR2 FQNNGV. This chain's CDR3 is CASSWEGRVSIYF.

The chain links TRBV5-5 to TRBJ2-2; TCRdb lists TRBD2, though no DNA is available to test this call. CDR1 is SGHKS and CDR2 is YYEKEE in the germline V gene (reference sequence). CDR3 length: 14 amino acids. CDR3 sequence: CASSLLGAPGELFF. The whole variable domain, filled in from reference TRBV5-5 and TRBJ2-2, reads DAGVTQSPTHLIKTRGQQVTLRCSPISGHKSVSWYQQVLGQGPQFIFQYYEKEERGRGNFPDRFSARQFPNYSSELNVNALLLGDSALYLCASSLLGAPGELFFGEGSRLTVL.

The rearrangement links TRBV7-2 to TRBJ2-1; as DNA is missing, the TRBD2 call by TCRdb cannot be tested. The CDR3 consists of 15 residues. The germline gives CDR1 SGHTA, CDR2 FQGNSA. The CDR3 region is CASSDSLDSSGGQFF.

J is TRBJ2-3 and V is TRBV7-6; no DNA is available, so the TRBD2 call from TCRdb remains unchecked. Germline-derived CDR1 and CDR2 are SGHVS and FNYEAQ. The CDR3 covers 18 residues. The CDR3 protein is CASSLAGLAGGRTDTQYF.

This sequence joins TRBV11-2 and TRBJ1-1; the D gene TCRdb calls, TRBD1, cannot be checked with no DNA. The V gene's germline CDR1 is SGHAT and CDR2 FQNNGV. The CDR3 has 14 residues. The CDR3 loop is CASSERRGNTEAFF.

The chain joins TRBV9 to TRBJ2-7; there is no DNA to check the TCRdb D call of TRBD2. Germline CDR1 is SGDLS and CDR2 is YYNGEE. This CDR3 comprises 13 residues. The CDR3 sequence is CASSVGRDREQYF. Drawing the rest from reference TRBV9 and TRBJ2-7, the complete variable domain is DSGVTQTPKHLITATGQRVTLRCSPRSGDLSVYWYQQSLDQGLQFLIQYYNGEERAKGNILERFSAQQFPDLHSELNLSSLELGDSALYFCASSVGRDREQYFGPGTRLTVT.

This chain connects TRBV5-1 to TRBJ2-1; the D call of TRBD2 rests on TCRdb alone, since no DNA is present to check it. The CDR3 is 18 amino acids. Germline CDR1 reads SGHRS; CDR2 reads YFSETQ. The CDR3: CASSYGLAGILGYNEQFF.

The chain has TRBV6-1 and TRBJ2-1; TCRdb's D call, TRBD1, is unchecked because there is no DNA. There are 19 residues in the CDR3. Looked up from germline, CDR1 is MNHNS and CDR2 is SASEGT. The chain's CDR3 is CASSEGEGGEPFSYNEQFF.

The genes are TRBV15 and TRBJ1-2; TCRdb's D call of TRBD1 is untestable without DNA. CDR1 and CDR2 from the germline V gene are LNHNV and YYDKDF (reference sequence). The CDR3 is 13 residues long. The CDR3 reads CATRGGANYGYTF.

This chain joins TRBV20-1 and TRBJ1-3; the D gene TCRdb calls, TRBD1, cannot be checked with no DNA. The germline CDR1 and CDR2 sequences are DFQATT and SNEGSKA (reference sequence). The CDR3 has 15 amino acids. CDR3 protein: CSAVAGQGSGNTIYF.

The CDR3 reads CASRGGRVYNEQFF. The chain carries TRBV7-9 and TRBJ2-1; TCRdb's D call of TRBD2 is untestable without DNA. CDR1 and CDR2 from the germline V gene are SEHNR and FQNEAQ (reference sequence). The CDR3 totals 14 residues.

The chain employs TRBV7-8 and TRBJ2-7; TCRdb gives TRBD1 as the D gene, but with no DNA this cannot be confirmed. The CDR3 sequence is 15 residues long. Germline CDR1 is SGHVS and CDR2 is FQNEAQ. The CDR3 here is CASSEGRANSYEQYF.

The V and J genes are TRBV5-1 and TRBJ2-6; lacking DNA, the TRBD1 call made by TCRdb goes unchecked. Germline values: CDR1 SGHRS, CDR2 YFSETQ. The CDR3 loop spans 19 amino acids. The CDR3 here is CASSLLAERGGRGANVLTF.